This T cell receptor (beta chain) was identified in a study of T cell repertoires and HLA-DP antigens. Study details: In vitro CD4+ alloreactivity was against HeLa-presented HLA-DP.

Notes on this clone: The antigen is unknown.

Points from the study as a whole: Against one allele, clones undetected before culture averaged approximately 35%; against the other, 50.6%.

The PCR primers covered 54 TRBV and 13 TRBJ segments. The method was immunoSEQ multiplex PCR; TCRdb's version includes in-frame clones alone and lacks a portion of them. The sample lists 85,000 to 90,000 clones; roughly 86% were seen once. Sequenced: CD4+ T cells from PBMCs. The clonotype comes from a man in his fifties or sixties in good health and CMV-seronegative.

DNA for the CDR3: TGCGCCAGCAGCTTGGGCCTAGCGGGGCTCTCCTACGAGCAGTACTTC. Translation gives CASSLGLAGLSYEQYF. The gene calls are TRBV5-1 and TRBJ2-7, with TRBD2 identical over 9 bases. CDR3 length equals 16 residues. The V and J ends lost 0 bases and 0 bases, in that order; junction bases with no gene match: 4. CDR1 SGHRS and CDR2 YFSETQ come from the germline V gene.